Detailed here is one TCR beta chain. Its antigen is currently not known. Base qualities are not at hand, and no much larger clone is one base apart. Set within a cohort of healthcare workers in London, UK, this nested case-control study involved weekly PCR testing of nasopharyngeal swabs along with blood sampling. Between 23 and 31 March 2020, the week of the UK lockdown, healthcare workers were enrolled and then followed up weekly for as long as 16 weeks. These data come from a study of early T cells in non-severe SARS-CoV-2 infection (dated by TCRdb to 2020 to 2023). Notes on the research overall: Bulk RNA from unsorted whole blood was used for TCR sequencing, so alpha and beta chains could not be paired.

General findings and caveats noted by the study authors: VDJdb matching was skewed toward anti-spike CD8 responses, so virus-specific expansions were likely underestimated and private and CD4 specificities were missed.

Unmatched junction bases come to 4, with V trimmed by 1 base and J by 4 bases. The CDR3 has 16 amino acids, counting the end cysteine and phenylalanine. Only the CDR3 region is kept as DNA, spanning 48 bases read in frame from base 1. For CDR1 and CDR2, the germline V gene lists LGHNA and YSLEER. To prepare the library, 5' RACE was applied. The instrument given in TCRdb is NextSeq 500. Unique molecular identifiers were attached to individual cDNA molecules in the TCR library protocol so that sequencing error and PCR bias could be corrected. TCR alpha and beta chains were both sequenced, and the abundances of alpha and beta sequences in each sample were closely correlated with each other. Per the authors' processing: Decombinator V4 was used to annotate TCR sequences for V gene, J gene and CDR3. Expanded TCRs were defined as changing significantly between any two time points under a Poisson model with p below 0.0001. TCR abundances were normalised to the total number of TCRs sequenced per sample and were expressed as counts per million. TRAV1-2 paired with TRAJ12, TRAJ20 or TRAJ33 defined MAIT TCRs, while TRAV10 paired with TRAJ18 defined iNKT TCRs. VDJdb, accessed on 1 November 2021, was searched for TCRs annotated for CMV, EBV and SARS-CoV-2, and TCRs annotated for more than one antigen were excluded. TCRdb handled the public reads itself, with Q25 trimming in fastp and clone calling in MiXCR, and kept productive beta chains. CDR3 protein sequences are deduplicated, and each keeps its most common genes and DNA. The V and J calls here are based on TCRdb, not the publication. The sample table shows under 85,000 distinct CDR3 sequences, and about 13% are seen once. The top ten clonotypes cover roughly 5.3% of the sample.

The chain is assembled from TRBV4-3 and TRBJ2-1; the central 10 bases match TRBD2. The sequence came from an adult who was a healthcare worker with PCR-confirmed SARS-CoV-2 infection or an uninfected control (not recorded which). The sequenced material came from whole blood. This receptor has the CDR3 CASSQALAGAYNEQFF. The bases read TGCGCCAGCAGCCAAGCTCTAGCGGGAGCATACAATGAGCAGTTCTTC.